The clone carrying this TCR beta chain was recorded many times. None of the patients had undergone any treatment ahead of thyroid surgery. This sample stems from a study of metastatic and nonmetastatic thyroid tumors. V was clipped by 0 bases and J by 6 bases; unmatched bases: 14. Germline lookup yields CDR1 MNHEY and CDR2 SMNVEV (reference sequence). CDR3 length equals 18 residues. TCRdb redid the clone calls on the PCR reads using MiXCR. The sample holds around 26,000 clones, around 20% seen once. Sequenced sample: blood. The source of this sequence is a male donor with papillary thyroid cancer or a benign thyroid nodule (not recorded which). Some clones in this sample may be carry-over from other donors' samples. The chain carries TRBV27 and TRBJ2-4; 7 bases agree with TRBD1. CDR3 in DNA: TGTGCCAGCAGTTTATCTTGGGAGCCGGGACAGCACCTAAACATTCAGTACTTC. Its translation: CASSLSWEPGQHLNIQYF.